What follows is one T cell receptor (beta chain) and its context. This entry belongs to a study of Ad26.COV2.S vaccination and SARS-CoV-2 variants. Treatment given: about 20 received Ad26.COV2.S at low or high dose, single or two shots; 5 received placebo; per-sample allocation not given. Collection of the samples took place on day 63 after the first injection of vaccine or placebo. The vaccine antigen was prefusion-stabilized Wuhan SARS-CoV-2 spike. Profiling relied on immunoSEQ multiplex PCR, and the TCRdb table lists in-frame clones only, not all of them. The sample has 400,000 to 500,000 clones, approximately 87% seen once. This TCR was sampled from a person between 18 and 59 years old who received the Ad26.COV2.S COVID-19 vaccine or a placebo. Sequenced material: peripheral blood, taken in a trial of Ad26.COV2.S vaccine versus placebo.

The DNA of the CDR3 is TGTGCCAGCAGCTTCGAACCGAATCACGAGCAGTACTTC. Protein product: CASSFEPNHEQYF. The chain carries TRBV5-5 and TRBJ2-7; D uncertain. The V end was cut by 2 bases, the J end by 5 bases, with 11 bases between. Germline values: CDR1 SGHKS, CDR2 YYEKEE (reference sequence). There are 13 residues in the CDR3. The full variable domain, rest sourced from reference TRBV5-5 and TRBJ2-7, is DAGVTQSPTHLIKTRGQQVTLRCSPISGHKSVSWYQQVLGQGPQFIFQYYEKEERGRGNFPDRFSARQFPNYSSELNVNALLLGDSALYLCASSFEPNHEQYFGPGTRLTVT.